The 17 T cell receptor beta chains below all came from one sample that was sequenced in a study of shared clonotypes between healthy human individuals. Sequencing was performed with immunoSEQ multiplex PCR; in TCRdb, only in-frame clones are kept and a portion is missing. The table includes about 1.4 million clones, 96% detected once. The sample comprised naive CD4+ T cells sorted from blood. Subset meaning: CD45RA+ positively selected. All receptors come from a man aged 25-45 years in good health.

The chain uses TRBV7-8 and TRBJ2-1, with TRBD2 as a possible D gene (5 bases). The CDR3 loop spans 13 amino acids. The V gene lost 5 bases and the J gene lost 0 bases, with 5 bases spanning the gap. Germline CDR1 is SGHVS and CDR2 is FQNEAQ. The CDR3 bases are TGTGCCAGCAGCGGGAGCTCCTACAATGAGCAGTTCTTC. Its translation: CASSGSSYNEQFF.

The rearrangement links TRBV2 to TRBJ2-7, with 7 bases aligning to TRBD1. After removal of 8 bases from V and 6 bases from J, the junction contained 10 bases not matched to a gene. Germline V lookup: CDR1 SNHLY, CDR2 FYNNEI. The CDR3 covers 13 residues. The CDR3 reads CASGDSNSREQYF. As DNA, the CDR3 is TGTGCCAGCGGGGACAGTAACTCTCGCGAGCAGTACTTC.

CDR3 residues: CATSRGNSDQPQHF. Written as DNA, the CDR3 is TGTGCCACCAGCAGAGGAAACAGCGATCAGCCCCAGCATTTT. The rearrangement uses TRBV15 and TRBJ1-5, with unresolved D. The V gene lost 1 base and the J gene lost 5 bases, with 9 bases spanning the gap. Germline loops: CDR1 LNHNV, CDR2 YYDKDF (reference sequence). CDR3 length: 14 residues.

This chain uses TRBV25-1 with TRBJ2-1, with TRBD1 matching over 10 bases. The CDR3 extends over 16 amino acids. V was clipped by 1 base and J by 3 bases; unmatched bases: 3. Germline V CDR1 and CDR2: MGHDK, SYGVNS. The CDR3 reads CASSESGQGFYNEQFF. The DNA for the CDR3 is TGTGCCAGCAGTGAATCGGGACAGGGGTTCTACAATGAGCAGTTCTTC. The full variable domain, rest sourced from reference TRBV25-1 and TRBJ2-1, is EADIYQTPRYLVIGTGKKITLECSQTMGHDKMYWYQQDPGMELHLIHYSYGVNSTEKGDLSSESTVSRIRTEHFPLTLESARPSHTSQYLCASSESGQGFYNEQFFGPGTRLTVL.

The chain carries TRBV18 and TRBJ1-4, with a possible D match to TRBD1 (5 bases). This CDR3 spans 16 amino acids. V gave up 3 bases and J gave up 2 bases, with 13 bases separating them. Germline-derived CDR1 and CDR2 are KGHSH and LQKENI. The CDR3: CASSPLKAGTNEKLFF. The CDR3 DNA reads as TGTGCCAGCTCACCCCTGAAGGCAGGGACTAATGAAAAACTGTTTTTT.

The chain has TRBV4-2 and TRBJ1-3; D is possibly TRBD1 (6 bases). V was shortened by 2 bases and J by 0 bases, with 23 bases between the two germline ends. Germline-derived CDR1 and CDR2 are LGHNA and YNFKEQ. This CDR3 is 20 amino acids long. CDR3 sequence: CASSQTNQLRTAISGNTIYF. DNA of the CDR3: TGTGCCAGCAGCCAAACAAACCAACTGCGGACAGCGATCTCTGGAAACACCATATATTTT.

The chain couples TRBV29-1 to TRBJ2-2; 7 positions agree with TRBD2. CDR1 and CDR2 (germline): SQVTM, ANQGSEA. The CDR3 is made up of 14 amino acids. The V gene end was trimmed by 7 bases and the J gene end by 0 bases; junction bases not matched to a gene: 5. The CDR3 reads CSAASGPNTGELFF. The CDR3 DNA sequence: TGCAGCGCTGCTAGCGGACCGAACACCGGGGAGCTGTTTTTT.

The chain couples TRBV5-6 to TRBJ2-5; 11 bases fit TRBD2. Trimming took 4 bases from V and 2 from J; bases not matched to a gene: 16. Germline V gives CDR1 SGHDT, CDR2 YYEEEE. There are 19 residues in the CDR3. DNA of the CDR3: TGTGCCAGCAGCCCTGCGGTCACTAGCGGGAGTTACCTTCAAGAGACCCAGTACTTC. Protein sequence: CASSPAVTSGSYLQETQYF.

The V gene is TRBV27, the J gene TRBJ1-2, with TRBD1 identical over 8 bases. V dropped 6 bases and J dropped 7; count of bases not matched to a gene: 13. Looked up from germline, CDR1 is MNHEY and CDR2 is SMNVEV (reference sequence). This CDR3 region has 15 residues. The CDR3 is CASSTRIQGAPGYTF. Written as DNA, the CDR3 is TGTGCCAGCAGCACTAGGATCCAGGGGGCCCCTGGCTACACCTTC.

The CDR3 DNA reads as TGCAGCGTTGAAGTTACTAACAGCATTCAGTACTTC. The encoded protein is CSVEVTNSIQYF. The chain recombines TRBV29-1 with TRBJ2-4; unclear D gene. CDR1 and CDR2 (germline): SQVTM, ANQGSEA. V lost 1 base to trimming and J lost 9 bases, with 10 bases between them. The CDR3 totals 12 residues.

This CDR3 is CASRGQGTDTQYF. Written as DNA, the CDR3 is TGTGCCAGCAGAGGACAGGGCACAGATACGCAGTATTTT. The chain links TRBV2 to TRBJ2-3, with 7 nucleotides matching TRBD1. V lost 6 bases to trimming and J lost 1 base; unmatched junction nucleotides: 1. The germline gives CDR1 SNHLY, CDR2 FYNNEI. The CDR3 has 13 amino acids.

Only one count was recorded for this clone. This chain links TRBV18 with TRBJ2-7; 10 bases fit TRBD2. Trimming at V came to 6 bases and at J to 7 bases, leaving 18 bases not matched to a gene. The CDR3 is 17 amino acids. Germline V CDR1 and CDR2: KGHSH, LQKENI. The DNA of the CDR3 is TGTGCCAGCTCGCCTCTACCTAGCGGGAGCCTTCTACGAGAGCAGTACTTC. Encoded protein: CASSPLPSGSLLREQYF.

To note about this clone: Other DNA sequences within the sample encode an identical CDR3. J is TRBJ2-1 and V is TRBV2, with D unclear. The V gene lost 4 bases and the J gene lost 6 bases, with 4 bases spanning the gap. The CDR3 has 11 residues. In germline, CDR1 is SNHLY, CDR2 FYNNEI. The CDR3 region is CASSVANEQFF. The CDR3 DNA follows: TGTGCCAGCAGTGTAGCCAATGAGCAGTTCTTC.

This rearrangement joins TRBV6-5 to TRBJ1-4, with 8 positions matching TRBD1. Germline values: CDR1 MNHEY, CDR2 SVGAGI. The CDR3 has 14 residues. The trim removed 2 bases at V and 8 bases at J, leaving 4 bases unmatched. The CDR3 DNA is TGTGCCAGCAGTTACGGACAGGGATGGGAAAAACTGTTTTTT. It translates to CASSYGQGWEKLFF.

The chain recombines TRBV18 with TRBJ2-5, with 9 positions matching TRBD1. Per germline, CDR1 KGHSH and CDR2 LQKENI. V shed 1 base and J 4 bases; nucleotides not matched to a gene: 13. The CDR3 is made up of 18 amino acids. The CDR3 region has the DNA TGTGCCAGCTCACCACTGCGGCTCGGGACAGGGACTCCAGAGACCCAGTACTTC. Protein: CASSPLRLGTGTPETQYF.

This clone was observed a handful of times. The rearrangement links TRBV6-1 to TRBJ1-1; no reliable D call. The germline V and J ends were trimmed by 3 bases and 1 base, with 9 bases remaining between them. CDR3 length: 14 amino acids. The germline V gene has CDR1 MNHNS and CDR2 SASEGT. The CDR3 protein is CASSDGIPNTEAFF. The CDR3 nucleotides read TGTGCCAGCAGTGACGGGATCCCGAACACTGAAGCTTTCTTT.

This sequence joins TRBV4-2 and TRBJ1-1; possible D gene TRBD1, 5 bases. The CDR3 runs to 17 residues. CDR1 and CDR2 from the germline V gene are LGHNA and YNFKEQ. V gave up 6 bases and J gave up 1 base, with 21 bases separating them. The CDR3 bases are TGTGCCAGCAGACAACCTTTCAGGGTAGGTCAGAACACTGAAGCTTTCTTT. Translated, it gives CASRQPFRVGQNTEAFF.